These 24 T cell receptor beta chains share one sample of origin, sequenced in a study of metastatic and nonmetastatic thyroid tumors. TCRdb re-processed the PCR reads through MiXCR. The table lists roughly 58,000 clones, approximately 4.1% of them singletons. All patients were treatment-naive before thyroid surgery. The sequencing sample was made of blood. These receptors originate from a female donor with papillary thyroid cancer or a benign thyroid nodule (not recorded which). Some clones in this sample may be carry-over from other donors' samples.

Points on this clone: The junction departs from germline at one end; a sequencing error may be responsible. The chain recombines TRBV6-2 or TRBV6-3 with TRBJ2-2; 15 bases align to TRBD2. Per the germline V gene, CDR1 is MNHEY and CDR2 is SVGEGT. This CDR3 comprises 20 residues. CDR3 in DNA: TGTGCCAGCAGTTACTCGAGGACTAGCGGGAGGGCGGCCTGGACCGGTGAGCTGTTTTTT. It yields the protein CASSYSRTSGRAAWTGELFF.

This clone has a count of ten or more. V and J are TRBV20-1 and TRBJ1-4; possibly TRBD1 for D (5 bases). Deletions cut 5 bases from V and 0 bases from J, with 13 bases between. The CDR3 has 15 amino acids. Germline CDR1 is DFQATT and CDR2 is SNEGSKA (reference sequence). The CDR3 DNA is TGCAGTGCTGCTGACAGCCGTGCAACTAATGAAAAACTGTTTTTT. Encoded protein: CSAADSRATNEKLFF.

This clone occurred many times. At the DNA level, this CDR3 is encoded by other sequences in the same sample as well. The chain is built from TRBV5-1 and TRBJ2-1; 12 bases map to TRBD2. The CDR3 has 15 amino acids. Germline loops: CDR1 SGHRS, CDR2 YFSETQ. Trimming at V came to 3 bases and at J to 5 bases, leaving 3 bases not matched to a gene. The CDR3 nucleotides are TGCGCCAGCAGCTCTCGACTAGCGGGAGACAATGAGCAGTTCTTC. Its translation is CASSSRLAGDNEQFF.

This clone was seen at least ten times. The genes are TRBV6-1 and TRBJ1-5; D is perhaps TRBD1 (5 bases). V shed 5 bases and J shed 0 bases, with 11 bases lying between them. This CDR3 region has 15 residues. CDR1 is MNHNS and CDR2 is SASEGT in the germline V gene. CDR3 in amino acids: CASSRDSYSNQPQHF. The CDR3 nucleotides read TGTGCCAGCAGTCGCGACAGCTATAGCAATCAGCCCCAGCATTTT.

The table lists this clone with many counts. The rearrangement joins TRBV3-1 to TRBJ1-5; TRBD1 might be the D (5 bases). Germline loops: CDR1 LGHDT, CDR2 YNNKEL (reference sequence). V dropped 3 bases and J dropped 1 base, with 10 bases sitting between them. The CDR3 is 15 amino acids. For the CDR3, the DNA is TGTGCCAGCAGCCATGGAGGGGCCAGCAATCAGCCCCAGCATTTT. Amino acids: CASSHGGASNQPQHF. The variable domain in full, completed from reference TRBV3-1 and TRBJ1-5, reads DTAVSQTPKYLVTQMGNDKSIKCEQNLGHDTMYWYKQDSKKFLKIMFSYNNKELIINETVPNRFSPKSPDKAHLNLHINSLELGDSAVYFCASSHGGASNQPQHFGDGTRLSIL.

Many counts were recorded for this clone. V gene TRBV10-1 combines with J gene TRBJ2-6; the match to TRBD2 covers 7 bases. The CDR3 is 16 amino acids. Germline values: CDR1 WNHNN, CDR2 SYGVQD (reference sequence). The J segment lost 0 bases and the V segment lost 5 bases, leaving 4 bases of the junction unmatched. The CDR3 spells CASSRGGNSGANVLTF. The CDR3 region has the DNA TGCGCCAGCAGTCGCGGGGGAAACTCTGGGGCCAACGTCCTGACTTTC.

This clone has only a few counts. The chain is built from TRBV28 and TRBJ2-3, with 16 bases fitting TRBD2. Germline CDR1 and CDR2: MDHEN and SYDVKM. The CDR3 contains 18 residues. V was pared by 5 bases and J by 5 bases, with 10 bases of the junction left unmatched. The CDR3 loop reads CASSLPGLAGGGVDTQYF. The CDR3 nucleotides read TGTGCCAGCAGTCTGCCGGGACTAGCGGGAGGGGGAGTAGATACGCAGTATTTT.

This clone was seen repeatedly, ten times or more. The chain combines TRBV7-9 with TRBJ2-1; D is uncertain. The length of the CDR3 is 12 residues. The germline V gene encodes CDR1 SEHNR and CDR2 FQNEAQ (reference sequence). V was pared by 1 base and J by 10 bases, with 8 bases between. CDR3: CASSLVVGEQFF. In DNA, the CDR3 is TGTGCCAGCAGCTTAGTAGTCGGGGAGCAGTTCTTC.

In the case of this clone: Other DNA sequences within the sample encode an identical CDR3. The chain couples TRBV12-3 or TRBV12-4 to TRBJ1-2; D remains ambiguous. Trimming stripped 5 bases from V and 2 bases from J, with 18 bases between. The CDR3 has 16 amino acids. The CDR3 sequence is CASSPVRLPENYGYTF. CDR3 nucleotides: TGTGCCAGCAGTCCGGTCCGTCTTCCAGAGAACTATGGCTACACCTTC.

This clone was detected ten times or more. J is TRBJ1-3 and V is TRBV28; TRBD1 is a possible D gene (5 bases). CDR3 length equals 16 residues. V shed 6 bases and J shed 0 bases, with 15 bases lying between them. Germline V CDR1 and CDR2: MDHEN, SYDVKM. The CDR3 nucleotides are TGTGCCAGCAGAGTACCTCCGACAGACTCTGGAAACACCATATATTTT. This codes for CASRVPPTDSGNTIYF.

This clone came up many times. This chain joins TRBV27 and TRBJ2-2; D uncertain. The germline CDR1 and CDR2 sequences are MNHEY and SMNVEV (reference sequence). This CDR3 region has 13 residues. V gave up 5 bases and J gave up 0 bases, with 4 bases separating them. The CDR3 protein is CASSPTNTGELFF. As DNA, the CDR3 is TGTGCCAGCAGTCCGACGAACACCGGGGAGCTGTTTTTT.

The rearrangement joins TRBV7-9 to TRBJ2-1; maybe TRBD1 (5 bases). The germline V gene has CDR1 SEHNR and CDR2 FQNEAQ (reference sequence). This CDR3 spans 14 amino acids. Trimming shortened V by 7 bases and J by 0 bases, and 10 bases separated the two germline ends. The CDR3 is CASTRDSSYNEQFF. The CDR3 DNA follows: TGTGCCAGCACCCGAGACAGCTCCTACAATGAGCAGTTCTTC.

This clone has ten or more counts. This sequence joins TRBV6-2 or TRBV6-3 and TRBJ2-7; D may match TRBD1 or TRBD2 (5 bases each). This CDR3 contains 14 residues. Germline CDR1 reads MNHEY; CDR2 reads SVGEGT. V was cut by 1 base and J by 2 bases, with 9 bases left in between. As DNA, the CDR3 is TGTGCCAGCAGTTACTACGGGGCCCCCTACGAGCAGTACTTC. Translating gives CASSYYGAPYEQYF.

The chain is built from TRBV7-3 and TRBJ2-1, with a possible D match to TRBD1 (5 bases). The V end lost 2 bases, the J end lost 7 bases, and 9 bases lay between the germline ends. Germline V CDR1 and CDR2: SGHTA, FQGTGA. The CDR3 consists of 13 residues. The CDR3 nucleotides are TGTGCCAGCAGCTTACAGGGTTGTAATGAGCAGTTCTTC. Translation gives CASSLQGCNEQFF.

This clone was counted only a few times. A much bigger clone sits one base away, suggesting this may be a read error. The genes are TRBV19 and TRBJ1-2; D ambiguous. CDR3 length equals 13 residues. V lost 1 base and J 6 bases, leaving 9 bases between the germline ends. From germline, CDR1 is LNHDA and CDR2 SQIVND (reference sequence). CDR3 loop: CASSIGTWHGYTF. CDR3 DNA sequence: TGTGCCAGTAGTATAGGCACATGGCATGGCTACACCTTC.

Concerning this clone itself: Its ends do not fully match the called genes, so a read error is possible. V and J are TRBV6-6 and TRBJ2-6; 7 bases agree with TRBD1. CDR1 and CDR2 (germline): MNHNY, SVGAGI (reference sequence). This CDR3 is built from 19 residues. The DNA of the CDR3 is TGTGCCAGCAGTTACTCGACAGGGTGCGCAAGCTCTGGTGCCAACGTCCTGACTTTC. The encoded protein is CASSYSTGCASSGANVLTF.

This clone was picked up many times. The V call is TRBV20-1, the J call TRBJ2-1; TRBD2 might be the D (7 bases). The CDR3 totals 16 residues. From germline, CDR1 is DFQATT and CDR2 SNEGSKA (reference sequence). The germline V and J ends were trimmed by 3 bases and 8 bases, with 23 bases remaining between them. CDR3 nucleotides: TGCAGTGCTAGTGGCGGCGAGGGGGAGGGCCTGGATGAGCAGTTCTTC. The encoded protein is CSASGGEGEGLDEQFF.

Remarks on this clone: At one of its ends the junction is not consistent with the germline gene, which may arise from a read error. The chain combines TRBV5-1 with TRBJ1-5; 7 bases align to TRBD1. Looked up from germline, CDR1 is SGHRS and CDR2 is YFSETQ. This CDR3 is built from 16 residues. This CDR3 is CASSLWTGSNSQPQHF. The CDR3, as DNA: TGTGCCAGCAGCCTTTGGACAGGATCAAACAGCCAGCCCCAGCATTTT.

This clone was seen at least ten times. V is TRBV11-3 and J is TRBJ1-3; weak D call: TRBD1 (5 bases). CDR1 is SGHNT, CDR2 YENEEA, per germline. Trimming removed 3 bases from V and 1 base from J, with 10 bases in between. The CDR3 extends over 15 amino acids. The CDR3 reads CASSFGGASGNTIYF. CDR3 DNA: TGTGCCAGCAGCTTCGGGGGTGCATCTGGAAACACCATATATTTT.

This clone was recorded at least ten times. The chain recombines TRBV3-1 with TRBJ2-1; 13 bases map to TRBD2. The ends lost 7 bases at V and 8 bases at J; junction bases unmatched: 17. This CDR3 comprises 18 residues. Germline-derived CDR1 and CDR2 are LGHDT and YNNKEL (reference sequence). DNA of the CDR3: TGTGCCAGCACCGCAAGGGGTACTAGCGGGAGGGCAATCCATGAGCAGTTCTTC. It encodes CASTARGTSGRAIHEQFF.

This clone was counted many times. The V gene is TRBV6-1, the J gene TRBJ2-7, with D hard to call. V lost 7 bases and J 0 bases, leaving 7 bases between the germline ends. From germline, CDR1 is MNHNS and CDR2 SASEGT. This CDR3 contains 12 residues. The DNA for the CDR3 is TGTGCCAGCAAGGGAAGCTCCTACGAGCAGTACTTC. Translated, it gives CASKGSSYEQYF.

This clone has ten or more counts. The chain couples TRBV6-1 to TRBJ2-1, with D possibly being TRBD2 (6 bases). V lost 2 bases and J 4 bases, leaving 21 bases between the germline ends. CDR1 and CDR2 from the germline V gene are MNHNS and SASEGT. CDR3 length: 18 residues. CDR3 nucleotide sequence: TGTGCCAGCAGTGAACACCCGCACCTAGCGACCATGTACAATGAGCAGTTCTTC. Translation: CASSEHPHLATMYNEQFF.

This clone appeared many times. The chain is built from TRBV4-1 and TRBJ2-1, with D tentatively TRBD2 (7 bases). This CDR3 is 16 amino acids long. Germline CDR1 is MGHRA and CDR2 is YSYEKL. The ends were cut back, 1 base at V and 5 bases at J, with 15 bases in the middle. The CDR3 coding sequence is TGCGCCAGCAGCCAAGTCTCTGCGGGGGCCCACAATGAGCAGTTCTTC. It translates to CASSQVSAGAHNEQFF.

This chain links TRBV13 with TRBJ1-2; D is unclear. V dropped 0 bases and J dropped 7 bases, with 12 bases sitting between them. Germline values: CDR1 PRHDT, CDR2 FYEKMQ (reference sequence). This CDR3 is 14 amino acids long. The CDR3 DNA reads TGTGCCAGCAGCTTAGGGCAGAGGGAGGTTGGCTACACCTTC. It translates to CASSLGQREVGYTF.